A selection of T cell receptor beta chains follows, all from one sample in a study of shared clonotypes between healthy human individuals. Sequencing used immunoSEQ multiplex PCR; TCRdb keeps in-frame clones, though not all of them. The data hold over 800,000 clones, with 80% to 95% observed a single time. Source material: naive CD8+ T cells sorted from blood. Source of these receptors: a man in his thirties or forties in good health. Both conserved end residues are trimmed from each CDR3. The order of the fields is D gene, V gene, J gene, CDR3 protein. The D gene is left open where the match is weak.

d_call: TRBD1
v_call: TRBV6-6
j_call: TRBJ2-1
cdr3_aa: ASSSWTGAANEQF

d_call: NA
v_call: TRBV5-1
j_call: TRBJ2-7
cdr3_aa: ASSLEEGLPSYEQY

d_call: NA
v_call: TRBV29-1
j_call: TRBJ2-3
cdr3_aa: SVVGQWADTQY

d_call: NA
v_call: TRBV11-2
j_call: TRBJ1-1
cdr3_aa: ASSSEANTEAF

d_call: NA
v_call: TRBV13
j_call: TRBJ2-1
cdr3_aa: ASSSSSYNEQF

d_call: TRBD2
v_call: TRBV7-8
j_call: TRBJ2-1
cdr3_aa: ASSSPGLAPIHEQF

d_call: TRBD2
v_call: TRBV5-5
j_call: TRBJ2-7
cdr3_aa: ASSLTSGTYEQY

d_call: NA
v_call: TRBV11-2
j_call: TRBJ1-5
cdr3_aa: ASSLELGGNQPQH

d_call: NA
v_call: TRBV27
j_call: TRBJ1-1
cdr3_aa: ASTSAAMNTEAF

d_call: TRBD2
v_call: TRBV9
j_call: TRBJ2-1
cdr3_aa: ASSVGLADTGGSSYNEQF

d_call: TRBD2
v_call: TRBV16
j_call: TRBJ2-1
cdr3_aa: ASSQLGAGFYNEQF

d_call: NA
v_call: TRBV4-1
j_call: TRBJ2-3
cdr3_aa: ASTPEGIAVPSTDTQY

d_call: NA
v_call: TRBV19
j_call: TRBJ2-7
cdr3_aa: ASSIGGKGYEQY

d_call: NA
v_call: TRBV5-1
j_call: TRBJ1-2
cdr3_aa: ASSPIRLNYGYT

d_call: NA
v_call: TRBV19
j_call: TRBJ2-2
cdr3_aa: ASSMGASGELF

d_call: TRBD1
v_call: TRBV12-5
j_call: TRBJ2-1
cdr3_aa: ASGFSGTGRDEQF

d_call: NA
v_call: TRBV5-6
j_call: TRBJ2-7
cdr3_aa: ASSEGVYEQY

d_call: NA
v_call: TRBV5-6
j_call: TRBJ2-1
cdr3_aa: ASSLGSFESEQF

d_call: NA
v_call: TRBV14
j_call: TRBJ2-1
cdr3_aa: ASSAPWGDSYNEQF

d_call: NA
v_call: TRBV29-1
j_call: TRBJ2-1
cdr3_aa: SVDGSSYNEQF

d_call: NA
v_call: TRBV6-7
j_call: TRBJ2-5
cdr3_aa: ASSFQETQY

d_call: TRBD2
v_call: TRBV7-3
j_call: TRBJ2-1
cdr3_aa: ASSPGASGRAPYNEQF

d_call: NA
v_call: TRBV28
j_call: TRBJ1-1
cdr3_aa: ASSGPRNTEAF

d_call: NA
v_call: TRBV15
j_call: TRBJ2-3
cdr3_aa: ATKGGPGTDTQY

d_call: NA
v_call: TRBV5-1
j_call: TRBJ2-5
cdr3_aa: ASSLVGGGQETQY

d_call: NA
v_call: TRBV7-6
j_call: TRBJ1-3
cdr3_aa: ASSSLWGGNDNAGNTIY

d_call: NA
v_call: TRBV7-9
j_call: TRBJ2-7
cdr3_aa: ASSLNNEQY

d_call: NA
v_call: TRBV4-1
j_call: TRBJ2-1
cdr3_aa: ASSQTPRTSRSSYNEQF

d_call: NA
v_call: TRBV7-9
j_call: TRBJ1-1
cdr3_aa: AGQLTEAF

d_call: NA
v_call: TRBV12-5
j_call: TRBJ2-7
cdr3_aa: ASGLVAGGWYEQY

d_call: NA
v_call: TRBV11-2
j_call: TRBJ2-7
cdr3_aa: ASSLGPGEYYEQY

d_call: TRBD2
v_call: TRBV27
j_call: TRBJ2-2
cdr3_aa: ASSLLLAGVPNTGELF

d_call: TRBD1
v_call: TRBV28
j_call: TRBJ2-5
cdr3_aa: ATRDSDQETQY

d_call: NA
v_call: TRBV4-3
j_call: TRBJ1-5
cdr3_aa: ASSQVGNQPQH

d_call: NA
v_call: TRBV7-8
j_call: TRBJ2-2
cdr3_aa: ASRTDNTGELF

d_call: NA
v_call: TRBV7-9
j_call: TRBJ2-5
cdr3_aa: ASSFPPGASGKVAETQY

d_call: NA
v_call: TRBV19
j_call: TRBJ1-5
cdr3_aa: ASSIDNQPQH